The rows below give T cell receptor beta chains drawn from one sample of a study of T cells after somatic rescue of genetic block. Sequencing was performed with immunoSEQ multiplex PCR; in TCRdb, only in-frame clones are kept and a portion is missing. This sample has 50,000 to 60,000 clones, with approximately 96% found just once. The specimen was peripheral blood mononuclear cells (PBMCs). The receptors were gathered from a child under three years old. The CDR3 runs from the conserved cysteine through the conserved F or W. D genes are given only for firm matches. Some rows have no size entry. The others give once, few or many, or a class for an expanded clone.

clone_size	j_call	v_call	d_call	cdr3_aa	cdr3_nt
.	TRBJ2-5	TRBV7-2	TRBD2	CASSQGTREGETQYF	TGTGCCAGCAGCCAGGGAACGCGGGAGGGAGAGACCCAGTACTTC
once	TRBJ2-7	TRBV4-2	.	CASSQPGVAEQYF	TGTGCCAGCAGCCAACCGGGAGTGGCGGAGCAGTACTTC
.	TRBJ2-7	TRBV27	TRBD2	CASSLSASGLYEQYF	TGTGCCAGCAGTTTATCGGCTAGCGGGTTGTACGAGCAGTACTTC
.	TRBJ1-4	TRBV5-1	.	CASSSGGVEKLFF	TGCGCCAGCAGCTCGGGGGGAGTCGAAAAACTGTTTTTT
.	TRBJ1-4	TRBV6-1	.	CASSPTVTNEKLFF	TGTGCCAGCAGTCCGACGGTCACTAATGAAAAACTGTTTTTT
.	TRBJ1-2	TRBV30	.	CAWRLHDQGSNGYTF	TGTGCCTGGAGACTCCACGATCAGGGTTCCAATGGCTACACCTTC
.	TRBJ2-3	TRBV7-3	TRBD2	CASSWTSGTDTQYF	TGTGCCAGCAGCTGGACTAGCGGGACAGATACGCAGTATTTT
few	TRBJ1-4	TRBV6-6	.	CASSYFEQAEKLFF	TGTGCCAGCAGTTACTTTGAACAGGCCGAAAAACTGTTTTTT
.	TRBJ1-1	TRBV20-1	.	CSAPGNMEAFF	TGCAGTGCGCCGGGGAATATGGAAGCTTTCTTT
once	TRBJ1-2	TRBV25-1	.	CASSELNGPNYGYTF	TGTGCCAGCAGTGAATTGAACGGACCTAACTATGGCTACACCTTC
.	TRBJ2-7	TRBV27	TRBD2	CASSFSFSGSSYEQYF	TGTGCCAGCAGTTTCTCCTTTAGCGGGAGCTCCTACGAGCAGTACTTC
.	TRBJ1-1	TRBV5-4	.	CASSFTRNTEAFF	TGTGCCAGCAGCTTTACCAGGAACACTGAAGCTTTCTTT
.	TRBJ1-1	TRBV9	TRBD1	CASSAGGMNTEAFF	TGTGCCAGCAGCGCAGGGGGCATGAACACTGAAGCTTTCTTT
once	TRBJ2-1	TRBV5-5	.	CASSLAPYNEQFF	TGTGCCAGCAGCTTGGCACCATACAATGAGCAGTTCTTC
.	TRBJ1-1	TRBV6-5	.	CASSYDALDTEAFF	TGTGCCAGCAGTTACGACGCCTTGGACACTGAAGCTTTCTTT
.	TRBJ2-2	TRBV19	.	CASSPSRTGELFF	TGTGCCAGTAGTCCCTCTAGAACCGGGGAGCTGTTTTTT
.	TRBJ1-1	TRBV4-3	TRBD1	CASSQDRGTEAFF	TGCGCCAGCAGCCAGGACAGGGGAACTGAAGCTTTCTTT
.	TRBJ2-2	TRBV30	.	CAWQITQGGTGELFF	TGTGCCTGGCAGATTACCCAGGGTGGGACCGGGGAGCTGTTTTTT
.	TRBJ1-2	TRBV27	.	CASGGAFRGAYGYTF	TGTGCCAGCGGCGGGGCCTTCCGGGGGGCTTATGGCTACACCTTC
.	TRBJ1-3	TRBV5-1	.	CASSPPGRGNTIYF	TGCGCCAGCAGCCCCCCGGGACGCGGAAACACCATATATTTT
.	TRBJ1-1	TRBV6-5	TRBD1	CASSLDRREAFF	TGTGCCAGCAGCTTGGACAGGAGAGAAGCTTTCTTT
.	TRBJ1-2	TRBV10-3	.	CATGEGGYGYTF	TGTGCCACAGGGGAGGGAGGCTATGGCTACACCTTC
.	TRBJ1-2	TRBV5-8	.	CASSPARGYGYTF	TGTGCCAGCAGCCCGGCGAGGGGGTATGGCTACACCTTC
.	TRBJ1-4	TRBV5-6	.	CASSMTATNEKLFF	TGTGCCAGCAGCATGACGGCAACTAATGAAAAACTGTTTTTT
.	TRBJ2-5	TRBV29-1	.	CSVGGKETQYF	TGCAGCGTTGGAGGGAAAGAGACCCAGTACTTC
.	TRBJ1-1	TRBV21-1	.	CASSKGEEDTEAFF	TGTGCCAGCAGCAAGGGAGAGGAAGACACTGAAGCTTTCTTT
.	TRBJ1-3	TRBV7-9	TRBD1	CASSRGTASGNTIYF	TGTGCCAGCAGCCGCGGGACAGCCTCTGGAAACACCATATATTTT
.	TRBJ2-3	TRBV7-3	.	CASSLRDTQYF	TGTGCCAGCAGCTTAAGGGATACGCAGTATTTT
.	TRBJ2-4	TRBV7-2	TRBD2	CASSLLAGLAKNIQYF	TGTGCCAGCAGCTTACTAGCGGGCTTAGCCAAAAACATTCAGTACTTC
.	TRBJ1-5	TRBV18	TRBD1	CASSGTANQPQHF	TGTGCCAGCTCCGGGACAGCCAATCAGCCCCAGCATTTT
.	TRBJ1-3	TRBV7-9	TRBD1	CASSSPRDRGSGNTIYF	TGTGCCAGCAGCTCCCCCCGGGACAGGGGGTCCGGAAACACCATATATTTT
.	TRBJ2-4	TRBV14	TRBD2	CASSRGLENIQYF	TGTGCCAGCAGCCGGGGACTAGAAAACATTCAGTACTTC
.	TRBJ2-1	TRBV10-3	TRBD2	CAISETLGGLAGYNEQFF	TGTGCCATCAGTGAGACCCTTGGTGGGCTAGCGGGTTACAATGAGCAGTTCTTC
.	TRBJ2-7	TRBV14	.	CASSQWGFSYEQYF	TGTGCCAGCAGCCAGTGGGGATTCTCCTACGAGCAGTACTTC
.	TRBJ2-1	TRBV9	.	CASSVGTTYNEQFF	TGTGCCAGCAGCGTCGGGACAACCTACAATGAGCAGTTCTTC
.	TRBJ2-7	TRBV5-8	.	CASSLTSNSYEQYF	TGTGCCAGCAGCTTGACCAGTAACTCCTACGAGCAGTACTTC
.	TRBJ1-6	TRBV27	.	CASRGDLGYNSPLHF	TGTGCCAGCAGGGGGGATTTGGGATATAATTCACCCCTCCACTTT
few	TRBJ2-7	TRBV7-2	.	CASSLARVRGAYEQYF	TGTGCCAGCAGCTTAGCACGGGTTCGCGGCGCCTACGAGCAGTACTTC
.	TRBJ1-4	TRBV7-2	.	CASSFAGMGEKLFF	TGTGCCAGCAGCTTCGCAGGGATGGGTGAAAAACTGTTTTTT
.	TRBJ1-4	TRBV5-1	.	CASSTGGGREWGGEKLFF	TGCGCCAGCAGCACTGGAGGCGGTCGGGAATGGGGAGGAGAAAAACTGTTTTTT
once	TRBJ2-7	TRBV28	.	CASSYVYEQYF	TGTGCCAGCAGTTATGTCTACGAGCAGTACTTC
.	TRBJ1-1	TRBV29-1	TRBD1	CSVAPGQGSLAFF	TGCAGCGTGGCGCCGGGACAGGGCTCTTTGGCTTTCTTT
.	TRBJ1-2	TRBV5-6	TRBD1	CASSLGTGRNYGYTF	TGTGCCAGCAGCTTGGGGACAGGGCGTAACTATGGCTACACCTTC
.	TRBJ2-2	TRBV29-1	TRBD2	CSVRSGSTGELFF	TGCAGCGTCCGAAGCGGGAGCACCGGGGAGCTGTTTTTT
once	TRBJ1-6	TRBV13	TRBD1	CASSSFGQGRSPLHF	TGTGCCAGCAGCTCCTTTGGACAGGGGAGGTCACCCCTCCACTTT
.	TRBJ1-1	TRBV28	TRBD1	CASSYGTGWPSSTEAFF	TGTGCCAGCAGTTACGGGACAGGGTGGCCCTCGAGCACTGAAGCTTTCTTT
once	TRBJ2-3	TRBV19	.	CASTPGAGGDTQYF	TGTGCCAGTACCCCGGGAGCTGGGGGAGATACGCAGTATTTT
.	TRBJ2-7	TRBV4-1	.	CASSLVGVPYEQYF	TGCGCCAGCAGCCTTGTAGGGGTGCCCTACGAGCAGTACTTC
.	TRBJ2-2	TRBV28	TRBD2	CASSLQPSGNGELFF	TGTGCCAGCAGTTTACAGCCTAGCGGGAACGGGGAGCTGTTTTTT
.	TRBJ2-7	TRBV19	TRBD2	CASTRTSGSSYEQYF	TGTGCCAGTACCCGGACTAGCGGGAGCTCCTACGAGCAGTACTTC
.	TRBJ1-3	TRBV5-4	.	CASSLDNSGNTIYF	TGTGCCAGCAGCTTGGACAACTCTGGAAACACCATATATTTT
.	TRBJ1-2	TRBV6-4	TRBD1	CASSGGQGGDGYGYTF	TGTGCCAGCAGTGGGGGACAGGGGGGCGACGGGTATGGCTACACCTTC
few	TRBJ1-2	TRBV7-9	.	CASSLGGYGYTF	TGTGCCAGCAGCTTAGGAGGGTATGGCTACACCTTC
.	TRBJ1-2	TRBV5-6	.	CASSLKGINGYTF	TGTGCCAGCAGCTTGAAGGGTATAAATGGCTACACCTTC
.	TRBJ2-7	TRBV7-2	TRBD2	CASTRLASSYEQYF	TGTGCCAGCACCAGACTAGCATCTTCCTACGAGCAGTACTTC
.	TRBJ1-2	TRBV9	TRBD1	CASSLQGALNYGYTF	TGTGCCAGCAGCTTACAGGGGGCGCTTAACTATGGCTACACCTTC
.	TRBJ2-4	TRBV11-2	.	CASSRVGGIQYF	TGTGCCAGCTCGCGAGTGGGGGGCATTCAGTACTTC
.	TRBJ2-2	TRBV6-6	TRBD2	CASSPSLAFNTGELFF	TGTGCCAGCAGCCCCTCACTAGCGTTTAACACCGGGGAGCTGTTTTTT
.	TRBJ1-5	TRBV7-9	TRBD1	CASSLRPQGKQPQHF	TGTGCCAGCAGCTTAAGGCCACAGGGGAAACAGCCCCAGCATTTT
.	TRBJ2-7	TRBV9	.	CASSVGHEQYF	TGTGCCAGCAGCGTAGGTCACGAGCAGTACTTC